These T cell receptor beta chains were read from a single sample in a study of blood T cell repertoires in COVID-19. Assay used: immunoSEQ multiplex PCR; TCRdb lists only in-frame clones, some missing. The sample has around 260,000 clones; approximately 82% are singletons. Material for sequencing was peripheral blood. The receptors stem from a man in his fifties or sixties who had recovered from COVID-19. Both conserved end residues are part of each CDR3. A D gene is named only where the DNA matches it firmly. Only part of the rows carry a size: once, few, many, or a class if the clone is expanded.

size	D	V	J	CDR3	DNA
NA	NA	TRBV9	TRBJ2-7	CASSGHPGDYEQYF	TGTGCCAGCAGCGGTCACCCGGGGGACTACGAGCAGTACTTC
NA	TRBD1	TRBV6-1	TRBJ1-4	CASRKQGAGEKLFF	TGTGCCAGCCGCAAACAGGGGGCTGGGGAAAAACTGTTTTTT
NA	NA	TRBV18	TRBJ2-1	CASSPAQGVNNEQFF	TGTGCCAGCTCACCGGCGCAGGGTGTTAACAATGAGCAGTTCTTC
NA	NA	TRBV27	TRBJ1-6	CASSPRQDSYNSPLHF	TGTGCCAGCAGTCCTAGACAGGACTCCTATAATTCACCCCTCCACTTT
NA	NA	TRBV12-3/TRBV12-4	TRBJ2-7	CASSLGAYEQYF	TGTGCCAGCAGCCTCGGGGCCTACGAGCAGTACTTC
NA	TRBD1	TRBV6-6	TRBJ1-5	CASRRNRGGGQGDQPQHF	TGTGCCAGCAGGCGAAACCGCGGCGGGGGACAGGGGGATCAGCCCCAGCATTTT
NA	NA	TRBV27	TRBJ1-6	CASSLVNNSPLHF	TGTGCCAGCAGTTTAGTCAATAATTCACCCCTCCACTTT
NA	TRBD2	TRBV18	TRBJ2-7	CASSPGTTSYEQYF	TGTGCCAGCTCACCCGGGACTACCTCCTACGAGCAGTACTTC
NA	TRBD2	TRBV6-4	TRBJ2-5	CASSDEREGLETQYF	TGTGCCAGCAGTGACGAGCGGGAGGGCCTCGAGACCCAGTACTTC
NA	NA	TRBV10-2	TRBJ2-2	CASSEFGLPRWELFF	TGCGCCAGCAGTGAGTTCGGACTGCCGCGCTGGGAGCTGTTTTTT
NA	NA	TRBV2	TRBJ2-2	CASSHVPAGGNTGELFF	TGTGCCAGCAGTCACGTCCCAGCGGGCGGGAACACCGGGGAGCTGTTTTTT
NA	TRBD1	TRBV19	TRBJ1-2	CASSRPGQGMYGYTF	TGTGCCAGTAGTAGACCGGGACAGGGGATGTATGGCTACACCTTC
NA	TRBD1	TRBV11-1	TRBJ2-1	CASSLMTGLEQFF	TGTGCCAGCAGCTTGATGACAGGGCTTGAGCAGTTCTTC
few	NA	TRBV9	TRBJ2-1	CASSVAVISYEQFF	TGTGCCAGCAGCGTAGCGGTTATATCGTATGAGCAGTTCTTC
NA	NA	TRBV7-8	TRBJ1-5	CASSLVLGSANQPQHF	TGTGCCAGCAGCTTGGTGCTTGGGAGCGCCAATCAGCCCCAGCATTTT
NA	NA	TRBV30	TRBJ1-3	CAWTTSSGNTIYF	TGTGCCTGGACAACCAGCTCTGGAAACACCATATATTTT
NA	NA	TRBV12-3/TRBV12-4	TRBJ2-7	CASSRTPPKEQYF	TGTGCCAGCAGTCGGACACCCCCTAAAGAGCAGTACTTC
NA	NA	TRBV6-5	TRBJ1-4	CASSYRQATNEKLFF	TGTGCCAGCAGTTATAGGCAGGCAACTAATGAAAAACTGTTTTTT
NA	TRBD2	TRBV28	TRBJ2-3	CASNGLAGGSDTQYF	TGTGCCAGCAATGGGCTGGCGGGAGGCTCAGATACGCAGTATTTT
once	NA	TRBV5-1	TRBJ2-3	CASSFHLPDSSSGYADTQYF	TGCGCCAGCAGCTTTCACCTACCCGACAGCTCAAGTGGGTACGCAGATACGCAGTATTTT
once	TRBD1	TRBV10-3	TRBJ2-7	CAISTGVEQYF	TGTGCCATCAGTACAGGGGTCGAGCAGTACTTC
NA	TRBD2	TRBV4-1	TRBJ2-3	CASSQVRTGVSSGGAPDTQYF	TGCGCCAGCAGCCAAGTCCGGACAGGGGTTTCTAGCGGGGGGGCCCCAGATACGCAGTATTTT
NA	NA	TRBV5-5	TRBJ2-7	CASSLGGGTYPYEQYF	TGTGCCAGCAGCTTGGGAGGCGGGACTTACCCTTACGAGCAGTACTTC
NA	TRBD2	TRBV5-6	TRBJ2-3	CASRSSGSGTDTQYF	TGTGCCAGCAGGAGTAGCGGGAGTGGCACAGATACGCAGTATTTT
NA	TRBD1	TRBV2	TRBJ2-5	CASSSQGVGQETQYF	TGTGCCAGCAGTTCCCAGGGGGTGGGTCAAGAGACCCAGTACTTC
once	NA	TRBV10-2	TRBJ1-1	CASSEVLGANTEAFF	TGCGCCAGCAGTGAAGTGCTGGGGGCGAACACTGAAGCTTTCTTT
NA	TRBD1	TRBV6-5	TRBJ1-5	CASIVDRVSNQPQHF	TGTGCCAGCATCGTGGACAGGGTTAGCAATCAGCCCCAGCATTTT
NA	NA	TRBV7-2	TRBJ2-7	CASSLAYQGSYEQYF	TGTGCCAGCAGCTTAGCCTACCAGGGCTCCTACGAGCAGTACTTC
NA	NA	TRBV27	TRBJ1-3	CASSLQVISGNTIYF	TGTGCCAGCAGTTTACAGGTAATTTCTGGAAACACCATATATTTT
NA	NA	TRBV19	TRBJ2-3	CASSITQDTQYF	TGTGCCAGTAGTATAACTCAAGATACGCAGTATTTT
NA	TRBD2	TRBV18	TRBJ2-5	CASSPLAGGTSETQYF	TGTGCCAGCTCACCATTAGCGGGGGGGACCTCAGAGACCCAGTACTTC
few	NA	TRBV10-3	TRBJ1-1	CAISAGQSVNF	TGTGCCATCAGTGCGGGTCAGTCCGTCAACTTT
NA	TRBD2	TRBV7-9	TRBJ2-1	CASTWGLAGNEQFF	TGTGCCAGCACCTGGGGGCTAGCGGGCAATGAGCAGTTCTTC
NA	TRBD1	TRBV19	TRBJ1-1	CASSPRQGNTEAFF	TGTGCCAGTAGCCCCAGACAGGGGAACACTGAAGCTTTCTTT
NA	TRBD1	TRBV19	TRBJ1-5	CASSTGTGGAGNQPQHF	TGTGCCAGTAGTACGGGGACAGGGGGCGCGGGCAATCAGCCCCAGCATTTT
NA	NA	TRBV3-1/TRBV3-2	TRBJ2-7	CASSQTGFTYEQYF	TGTGCCAGCAGCCAGACAGGCTTTACCTACGAGCAGTACTTC
once	TRBD2	TRBV7-3	TRBJ2-5	CASSLNGAGALETQYF	TGTGCCAGCAGCTTGAATGGAGCGGGGGCACTGGAGACCCAGTACTTC
NA	NA	TRBV10-3	TRBJ1-2	CAISTAGSANYGYTF	TGTGCCATCAGTACGGCGGGAAGTGCAAACTATGGCTACACCTTC
NA	NA	TRBV14	TRBJ2-7	CASSHSYEQYF	TGTGCCAGCAGCCATTCTTACGAGCAGTACTTC
NA	NA	TRBV19	TRBJ1-2	CASRAGPYGYTF	TGTGCCAGTAGAGCAGGGCCCTATGGCTACACCTTC
NA	TRBD1	TRBV2	TRBJ2-1	CASSLGTGSSYNEQFF	TGTGCCAGCAGTCTTGGGACAGGCAGCTCCTACAATGAGCAGTTCTTC
NA	TRBD2	TRBV11-2	TRBJ2-3	CASSRRGGLSTDTQYF	TGTGCCAGCAGCCGTCGGGGGGGCCTAAGCACAGATACGCAGTATTTT
NA	NA	TRBV6-2/TRBV6-3	TRBJ2-2	CASSHLGGPSNTGELFF	TGTGCCAGCAGTCACTTGGGTGGGCCTTCGAACACCGGGGAGCTGTTTTTT
NA	NA	TRBV28	TRBJ1-1	CASSFGRGAFF	TGTGCCAGCAGTTTTGGCAGAGGGGCTTTCTTT
NA	TRBD1	TRBV6-6	TRBJ2-1	CASSSGTGDNEQFF	TGTGCCAGCAGCTCTGGGACAGGGGACAATGAGCAGTTCTTC
NA	TRBD2	TRBV9	TRBJ2-5	CASNSGANQETQYF	TGTGCCAGCAATAGCGGGGCGAACCAAGAGACCCAGTACTTC
once	TRBD2	TRBV11-2	TRBJ2-5	CASSLRGRVSAQYF	TGTGCCAGCAGCTTGCGCGGGAGGGTCTCGGCCCAGTACTTC
NA	TRBD2	TRBV24-1	TRBJ2-1	CATSDEGLEQFF	TGTGCCACCAGTGATGAGGGACTAGAGCAGTTCTTC
NA	TRBD1	TRBV19	TRBJ1-1	CASRTTGGPLNTEAFF	TGTGCCAGTAGGACAACAGGGGGACCGTTGAACACTGAAGCTTTCTTT
NA	TRBD2	TRBV19	TRBJ2-3	CASSNSGGSTDTQYF	TGTGCCAGTAGTAATAGCGGGGGCAGCACAGATACGCAGTATTTT
NA	NA	TRBV6-1	TRBJ2-5	CASSESGWGEETQYF	TGTGCCAGCAGTGAGTCCGGCTGGGGGGAAGAGACCCAGTACTTC
NA	TRBD1	TRBV2	TRBJ2-1	CASSGSLGQVSYNEQFF	TGTGCCAGCAGCGGCAGCCTGGGACAGGTCTCCTACAATGAGCAGTTCTTC
once	TRBD1	TRBV24-1	TRBJ2-3	CATSVGTGTDTQYF	TGTGCCACCAGTGTTGGGACAGGCACAGATACGCAGTATTTT
once	NA	TRBV28	TRBJ1-4	CASSEQGNNEKLFF	TGTGCCAGCAGTGAACAGGGTAATAATGAAAAACTGTTTTTT